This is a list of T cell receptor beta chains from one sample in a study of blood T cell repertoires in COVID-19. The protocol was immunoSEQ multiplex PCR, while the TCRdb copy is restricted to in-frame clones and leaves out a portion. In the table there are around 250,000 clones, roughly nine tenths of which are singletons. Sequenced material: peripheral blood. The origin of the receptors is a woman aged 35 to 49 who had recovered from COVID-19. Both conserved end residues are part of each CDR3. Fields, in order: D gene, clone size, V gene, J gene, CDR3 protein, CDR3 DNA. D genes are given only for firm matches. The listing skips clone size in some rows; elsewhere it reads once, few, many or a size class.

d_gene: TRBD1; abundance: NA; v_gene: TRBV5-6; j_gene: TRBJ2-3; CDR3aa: CASSSTGGATDTQYF; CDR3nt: TGTGCCAGCAGCTCGACAGGGGGCGCCACAGATACGCAGTATTTT
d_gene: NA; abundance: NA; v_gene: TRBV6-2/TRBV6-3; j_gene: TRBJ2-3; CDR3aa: CASSYAQLDTQYF; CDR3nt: TGTGCCAGCAGTTACGCCCAGTTGGATACGCAGTATTTT
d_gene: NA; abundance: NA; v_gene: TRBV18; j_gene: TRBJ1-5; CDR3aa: CASSGGSDQPQHF; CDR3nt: TGTGCCAGCTCAGGAGGGTCGGATCAGCCCCAGCATTTT
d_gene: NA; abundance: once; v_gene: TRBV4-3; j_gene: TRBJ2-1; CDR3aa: CASSQGTGYEQFF; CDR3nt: TGCGCCAGCAGCCAAGGGACGGGGTATGAGCAGTTCTTC
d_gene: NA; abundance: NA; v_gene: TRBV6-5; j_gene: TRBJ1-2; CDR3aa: CASSYEDGYTF; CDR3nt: TGTGCCAGCAGTTATGAGGATGGCTACACCTTC
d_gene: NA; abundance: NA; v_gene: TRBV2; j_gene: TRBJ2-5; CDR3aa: CASSEGKRLQETQYF; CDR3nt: TGTGCCAGCAGTGAAGGCAAGCGACTCCAAGAGACCCAGTACTTC
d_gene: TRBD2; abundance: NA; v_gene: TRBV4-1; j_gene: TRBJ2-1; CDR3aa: CASSQDRAGGRTVEQFF; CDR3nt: TGCGCCAGCAGCCAAGATCGCGCGGGGGGGCGTACGGTTGAGCAGTTCTTC
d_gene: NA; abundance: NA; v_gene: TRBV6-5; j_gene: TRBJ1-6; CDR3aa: CASSYLQGRKSPLHF; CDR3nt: TGTGCCAGCAGTTATTTACAGGGTCGTAAGTCACCCCTCCACTTT
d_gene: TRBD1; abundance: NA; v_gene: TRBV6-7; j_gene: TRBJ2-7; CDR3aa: CARPDRPSYEQYF; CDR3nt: TGTGCCAGACCGGACAGGCCCTCCTACGAGCAGTACTTC
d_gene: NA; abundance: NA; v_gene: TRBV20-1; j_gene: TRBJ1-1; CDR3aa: CSASRDTEAFF; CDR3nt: TGCAGTGCTAGCCGGGACACTGAAGCTTTCTTT
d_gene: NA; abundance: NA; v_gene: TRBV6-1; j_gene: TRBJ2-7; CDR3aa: CASSEVTESSYEQYF; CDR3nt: TGTGCCAGCAGTGAAGTTACAGAAAGCTCCTACGAGCAGTACTTC
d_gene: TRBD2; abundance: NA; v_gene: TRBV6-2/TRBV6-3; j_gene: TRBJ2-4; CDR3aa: CASSYPKGWDYDKNIQYF; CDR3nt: TGTGCCAGCAGTTACCCAAAAGGCTGGGACTACGACAAAAACATTCAGTACTTC
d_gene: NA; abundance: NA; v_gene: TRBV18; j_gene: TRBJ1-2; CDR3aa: CASSPPVTGKYGYTF; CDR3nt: TGTGCCAGCTCACCACCGGTGACAGGAAAATATGGCTACACCTTC
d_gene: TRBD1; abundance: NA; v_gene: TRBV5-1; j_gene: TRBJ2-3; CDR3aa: CASSPGQGTDTQYF; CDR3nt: TGCGCCAGCAGCCCCGGACAGGGAACAGATACGCAGTATTTT
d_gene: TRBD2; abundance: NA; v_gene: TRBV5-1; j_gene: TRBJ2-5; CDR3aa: CASSLVLAAETQYF; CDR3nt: TGCGCCAGCAGCTTGGTTCTAGCGGCGGAGACCCAGTACTTC
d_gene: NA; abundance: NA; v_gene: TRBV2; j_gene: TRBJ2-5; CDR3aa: CASSEGQYQETQYF; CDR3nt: TGTGCCAGCAGTGAAGGGCAGTACCAAGAGACCCAGTACTTC
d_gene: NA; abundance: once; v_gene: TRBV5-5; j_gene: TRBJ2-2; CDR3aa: CASIVGGPGPGELFF; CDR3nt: TGTGCCAGCATCGTTGGGGGCCCGGGTCCCGGGGAGCTGTTTTTT
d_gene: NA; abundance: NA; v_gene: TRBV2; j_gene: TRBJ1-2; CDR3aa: CASKQTANYGYTF; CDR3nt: TGTGCCAGCAAACAGACAGCTAACTATGGCTACACCTTC
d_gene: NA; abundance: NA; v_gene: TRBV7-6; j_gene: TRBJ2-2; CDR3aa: CASSLDLNTGELFF; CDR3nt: TGTGCCAGCAGCTTAGATCTGAACACCGGGGAGCTGTTTTTT
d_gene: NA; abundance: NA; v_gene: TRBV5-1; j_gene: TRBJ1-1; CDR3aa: CASSPVTGFTEAFF; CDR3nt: TGCGCCAGCAGCCCCGTTACCGGGTTCACTGAAGCTTTCTTT
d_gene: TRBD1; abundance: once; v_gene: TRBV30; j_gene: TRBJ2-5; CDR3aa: CAWGIGTGWQETQYF; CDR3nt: TGTGCCTGGGGCATCGGGACAGGGTGGCAAGAGACCCAGTACTTC
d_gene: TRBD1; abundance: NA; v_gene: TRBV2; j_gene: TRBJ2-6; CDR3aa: CASSEGTGVPSGANVLTF; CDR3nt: TGTGCCAGCAGTGAGGGGACAGGTGTTCCATCTGGGGCCAACGTCCTGACTTTC
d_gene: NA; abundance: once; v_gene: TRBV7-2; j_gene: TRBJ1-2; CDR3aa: CASSLYVSTGWGYTF; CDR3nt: TGTGCCAGCAGCTTATACGTTAGCACAGGATGGGGCTACACCTTC
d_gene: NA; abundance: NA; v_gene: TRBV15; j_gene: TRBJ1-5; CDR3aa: CATSWGAGGNQPQHF; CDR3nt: TGTGCCACCAGCTGGGGAGCAGGCGGCAATCAGCCCCAGCATTTT
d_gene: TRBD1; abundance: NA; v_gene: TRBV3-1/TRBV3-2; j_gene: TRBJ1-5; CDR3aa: CASSQGQGVQPQHF; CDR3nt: TGTGCCAGCAGCCAAGGACAGGGGGTACAGCCCCAGCATTTT
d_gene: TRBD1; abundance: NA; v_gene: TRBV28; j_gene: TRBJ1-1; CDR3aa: CASSLAGKPGGGDPEAFF; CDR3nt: TGTGCCAGCAGTTTAGCCGGAAAACCAGGGGGCGGCGACCCTGAAGCTTTCTTT
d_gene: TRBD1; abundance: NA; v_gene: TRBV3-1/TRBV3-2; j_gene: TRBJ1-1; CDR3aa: CASSHGQGVTEAFF; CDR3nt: TGTGCCAGCAGCCACGGACAGGGGGTCACTGAAGCTTTCTTT
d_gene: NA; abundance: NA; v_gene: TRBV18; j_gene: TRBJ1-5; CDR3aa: CASSPETRQPQHF; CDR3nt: TGTGCCAGCTCACCAGAGACTAGGCAGCCCCAGCATTTT
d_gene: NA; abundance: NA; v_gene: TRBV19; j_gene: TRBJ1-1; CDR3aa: CASSTSLRGRGNTEAFF; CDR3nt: TGTGCCAGTAGTACCTCACTCAGGGGACGAGGGAACACTGAAGCTTTCTTT
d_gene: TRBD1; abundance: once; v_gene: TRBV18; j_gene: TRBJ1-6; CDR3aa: CASSSTGLDSPLHF; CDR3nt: TGTGCCAGCTCATCGACAGGGTTAGATTCACCCCTCCACTTT
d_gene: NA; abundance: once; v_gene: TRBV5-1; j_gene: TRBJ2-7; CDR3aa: CASSLAGGQRSYEQYF; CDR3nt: TGCGCCAGCAGCTTGGCCGGCGGACAGAGATCCTACGAGCAGTACTTC
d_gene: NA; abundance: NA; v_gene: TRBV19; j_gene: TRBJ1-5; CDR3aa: CASSAPPQGTLNQPQHF; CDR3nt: TGTGCCAGTAGTGCTCCTCCCCAGGGAACTCTCAATCAGCCCCAGCATTTT
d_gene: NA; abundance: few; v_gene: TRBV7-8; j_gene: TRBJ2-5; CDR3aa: CASSLVYGEQETQYF; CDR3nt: TGTGCCAGCAGCTTAGTCTACGGGGAACAAGAGACCCAGTACTTC
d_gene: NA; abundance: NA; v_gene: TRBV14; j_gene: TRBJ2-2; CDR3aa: CASSHRRGANTGELFF; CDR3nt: TGTGCCAGCAGCCATCGTCGGGGGGCAAACACCGGGGAGCTGTTTTTT
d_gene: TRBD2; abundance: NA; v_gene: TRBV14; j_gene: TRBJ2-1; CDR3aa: CASSSRITSGGQGNEQFF; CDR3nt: TGTGCCAGCAGCTCGAGGATAACTAGCGGGGGGCAGGGAAATGAGCAGTTCTTC
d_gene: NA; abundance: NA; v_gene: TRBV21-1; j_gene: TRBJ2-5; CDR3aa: CASSRPGQGAEETQYF; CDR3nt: TGTGCCAGCAGCAGACCGGGACAGGGGGCGGAGGAGACCCAGTACTTC
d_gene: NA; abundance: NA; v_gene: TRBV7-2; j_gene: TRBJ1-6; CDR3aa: CASSPTPNNSPLHF; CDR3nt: TGTGCCAGCAGCCCCACCCCTAATAATTCACCCCTCCACTTT
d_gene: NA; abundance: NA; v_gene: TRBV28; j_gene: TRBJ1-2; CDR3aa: CASSSPGDNYGYTF; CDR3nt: TGTGCCAGCAGTTCGCCAGGGGACAACTATGGCTACACCTTC
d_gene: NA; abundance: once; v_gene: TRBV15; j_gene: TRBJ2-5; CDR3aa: CATSEVHETQYF; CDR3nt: TGTGCCACCAGCGAGGTGCACGAGACCCAGTACTTC
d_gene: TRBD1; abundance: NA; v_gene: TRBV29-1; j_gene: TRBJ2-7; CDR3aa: CSIGQGVSYEQYF; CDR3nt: TGCAGTATAGGACAGGGTGTTTCCTACGAGCAGTACTTC
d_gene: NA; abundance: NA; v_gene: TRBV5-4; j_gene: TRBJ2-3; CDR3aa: CASSLVSRGLDTQYF; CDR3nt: TGTGCCAGCAGCTTGGTATCGCGGGGGCTAGATACGCAGTATTTT
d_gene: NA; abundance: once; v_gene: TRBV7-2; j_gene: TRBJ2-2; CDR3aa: CASSPNGGPGELFF; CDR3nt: TGTGCCAGCAGCCCGAACGGGGGGCCCGGGGAGCTGTTTTTT
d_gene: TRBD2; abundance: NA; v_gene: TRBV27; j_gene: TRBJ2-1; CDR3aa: CASSSFGLVKFF; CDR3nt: TGTGCCAGCAGTTCCTTCGGACTAGTGAAGTTCTTC
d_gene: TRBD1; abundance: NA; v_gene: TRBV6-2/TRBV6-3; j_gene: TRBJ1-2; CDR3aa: CASSYSLDRARGGYTF; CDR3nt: TGTGCCAGCAGTTACTCTCTGGACAGGGCTCGAGGTGGCTACACCTTC
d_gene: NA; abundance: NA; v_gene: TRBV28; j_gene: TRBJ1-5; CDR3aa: CASSLGGVNNQPQHF; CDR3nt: TGTGCCAGCAGTTTGGGAGGGGTCAACAATCAGCCCCAGCATTTT
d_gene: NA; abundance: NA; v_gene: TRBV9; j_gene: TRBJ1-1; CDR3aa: CASSVGGRLNTEAFF; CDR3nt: TGTGCCAGCAGCGTAGGTGGCAGGTTGAACACTGAAGCTTTCTTT
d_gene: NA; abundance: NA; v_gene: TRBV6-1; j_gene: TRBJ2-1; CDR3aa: CASSETAGEQFF; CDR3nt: TGTGCCAGCAGTGAAACAGCGGGCGAGCAGTTCTTC
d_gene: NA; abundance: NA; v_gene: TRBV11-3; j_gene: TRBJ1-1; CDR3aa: CASSRILGGTEAFF; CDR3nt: TGTGCCAGCAGCCGTATTTTAGGGGGCACTGAAGCTTTCTTT
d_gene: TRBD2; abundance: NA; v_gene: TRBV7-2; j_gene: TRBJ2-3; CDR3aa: CASSYLAGPTDTQYF; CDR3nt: TGTGCCAGCAGCTACCTAGCGGGACCCACAGATACGCAGTATTTT
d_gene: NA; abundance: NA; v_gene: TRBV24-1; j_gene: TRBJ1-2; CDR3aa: CATSEPRAPGSYTF; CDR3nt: TGTGCCACCAGTGAGCCTCGGGCCCCGGGAAGCTACACCTTC
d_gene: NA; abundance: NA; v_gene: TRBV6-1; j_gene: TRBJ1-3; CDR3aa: CASTFDRLGNTIYF; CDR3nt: TGTGCCAGCACCTTTGACAGGCTTGGAAACACCATATATTTT
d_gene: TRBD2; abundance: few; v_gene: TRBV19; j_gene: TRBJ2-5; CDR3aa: CASSTDGGSGETQYF; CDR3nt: TGTGCCAGTAGTACAGACGGGGGGTCGGGGGAGACCCAGTACTTC
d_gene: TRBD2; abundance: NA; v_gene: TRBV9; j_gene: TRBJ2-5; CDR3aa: CASSVGVAGSQETQYF; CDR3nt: TGTGCCAGCAGCGTAGGGGTAGCGGGGTCCCAAGAGACCCAGTACTTC
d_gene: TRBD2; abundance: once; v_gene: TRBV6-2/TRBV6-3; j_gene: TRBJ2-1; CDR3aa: CASSYLAGRIEQFF; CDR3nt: TGTGCCAGCAGTTACCTAGCGGGAAGGATTGAGCAGTTCTTC
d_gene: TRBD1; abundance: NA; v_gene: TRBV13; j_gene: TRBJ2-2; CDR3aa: CASSKGTGGKELFF; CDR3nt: TGTGCCAGCAGCAAAGGGACAGGAGGGAAGGAGCTGTTTTTT